Below, 31 T cell receptor beta chains from the same sample are listed, as sequenced in a study of preoperative IRX-2 immunotherapy in early breast cancer (dated by TCRdb to the late 2010s). Receptors were amplified or captured by the immunoSEQ multiplex PCR assay. Entries here come from immuneACCESS through TCRdb and include only in-frame sequences with V and J called. Some clones fail to appear in such tables; in the studies checked, an unresolved V gene covers under half of the shortfall, and the cause of the remainder is unknown. The sample profile shows roughly 43,000 clones; roughly 94% of them were found once. Roughly 1.5% of the sample rests with the top ten. The sample's treatment or condition label, in plain terms: preoperative locoregional IRX-2 cytokine immunotherapy. The source was tumor tissue, collected after IRX-2 immunotherapy. These receptors all come from a human donor with breast cancer.

The V gene is TRBV14, the J gene TRBJ2-5; D remains ambiguous. V was shortened by 1 base and J by 7 bases, with 7 bases between the two germline ends. The germline V gene encodes CDR1 SGHDN and CDR2 FVKESK. The CDR3 totals 12 residues. Here the CDR3 reads CASSQVSGTQYF. CDR3 in DNA: TGTGCCAGCAGCCAAGTCTCCGGGACCCAGTACTTC.

The chain links TRBV18 to TRBJ1-2; maybe TRBD1 (5 bases). Germline assignment: CDR1 KGHSH and CDR2 LQKENI. Deletions cut 6 bases from V and 4 bases from J, with 15 bases between. This CDR3 is 14 amino acids long. CDR3 amino acids: CASSPAGRGYGYTF. The CDR3, as DNA: TGTGCCAGCTCCCCTGCTGGGAGGGGCTATGGCTACACCTTC.

This clone came up once. The J gene is TRBJ2-1, the V gene TRBV5-8, with D maybe TRBD1 (5 bases). Deletions cut 4 bases from V and 5 bases from J, with 16 bases between. CDR3 size: 15 residues. CDR1 is SGHTS and CDR2 is YDEGEE in the germline V gene. In DNA form, the CDR3 reads TGTGCCAGCAGCCCAGGGCTATCAAAACACAATGAGCAGTTCTTC. This encodes CASSPGLSKHNEQFF.

This chain links TRBV11-2 with TRBJ2-3, with D perhaps matching TRBD1 or TRBD2 (6 bases each). Germline CDR1 reads SGHAT; CDR2 reads FQNNGV. The length of the CDR3 is 15 residues. Trimming took 6 bases from V and 3 from J, leaving 16 bases between them. The CDR3 sequence: CASSLSTGRTDTQYF. As DNA, the CDR3 is TGTGCCAGCAGTCTATCCACAGGGAGGACAGATACGCAGTATTTT.

J is TRBJ1-5 and V is TRBV27; no definite D call. This CDR3 has 15 residues. V lost 8 bases and J lost 3, with 17 bases in between. CDR1 is MNHEY, CDR2 SMNVEV, per germline (reference sequence). CDR3 in amino acids: CASSVWYQSNQPQHF. The DNA of the CDR3 is TGTGCCAGCTCAGTTTGGTATCAGTCCAATCAGCCCCAGCATTTT.

CDR3 nucleotides: TGCGCCAGCAGCCCCGGTAGCGGGGGGATTCGAATCTACAATGAGCAGTTCTTC. Translating gives CASSPGSGGIRIYNEQFF. This sequence joins TRBV4-3 and TRBJ2-1; TRBD2 agrees at 10 bases. The junction had 12 bases not matched to a gene; V was cut back by 4 bases and J by 3 bases. The CDR3 sequence is 18 residues long. Germline assignment: CDR1 LGHNA and CDR2 YSLEER.

The chain recombines TRBV14 with TRBJ2-7; 10 bases fit TRBD1. The CDR3 length is 17 residues. CDR1 is SGHDN and CDR2 is FVKESK in the germline V gene. The ends lost 1 base at V and 3 bases at J; junction bases unmatched: 9. The CDR3 DNA sequence: TGTGCCAGCAGCCAAGCCGAACCGGGACAGGGGATCTACGAGCAGTACTTC. Protein sequence: CASSQAEPGQGIYEQYF.

This chain joins TRBV19 and TRBJ2-5, with a weak D call TRBD1 (5 bases). The CDR3 is made up of 16 amino acids. CDR1 is LNHDA and CDR2 is SQIVND in the germline V gene (reference sequence). The V gene lost 1 base and the J gene lost 5 bases, with 17 bases spanning the gap. CDR3 sequence (DNA): TGTGCCAGTAGTATAGGGGGATTGGGGCTGGGGGAGACCCAGTACTTC. This codes for CASSIGGLGLGETQYF.

CDR3 in amino acids: CAWSGWWRVNTGELFF. As DNA, the CDR3 is TGTGCCTGGAGTGGCTGGTGGCGGGTAAACACCGGGGAGCTGTTTTTT. This chain connects TRBV30 to TRBJ2-2; D may be TRBD2 (5 bases). V dropped 1 base and J dropped 2 bases, with 14 bases sitting between them. CDR1 GTSNPN and CDR2 SVGIG come from the germline V gene (reference sequence). This CDR3 region has 16 residues.

The chain is built from TRBV7-6 and TRBJ1-6; a weak D match, TRBD1 (5 bases). Trimming cost V 3 bases and J 9 bases, with 12 bases left between them. This CDR3 has 14 amino acids. Germline-derived CDR1 and CDR2 are SGHVS and FNYEAQ. CDR3 sequence reads: CASSFPGNPSPLHF. CDR3 nucleotide sequence: TGTGCCAGCAGCTTCCCAGGGAACCCTTCACCCCTCCACTTT.

CDR3 region: CSVLGGFSYNEQFF. The DNA of the CDR3 is TGCAGCGTCTTAGGGGGATTCTCCTACAATGAGCAGTTCTTC. The chain joins TRBV29-1 to TRBJ2-1, with D possibly being TRBD1 (6 bases). The CDR3 covers 14 residues. CDR1 SQVTM and CDR2 ANQGSEA come from the germline V gene. V was pared by 6 bases and J by 0 bases, with 12 bases between.

The chain uses TRBV5-5 and TRBJ1-1; D call uncertain. This CDR3 is built from 16 residues. CDR1 and CDR2 from the germline V gene are SGHKS and YYEKEE (reference sequence). Trimming took off 4 bases at V and 0 bases at J, with 16 bases between the two ends. CDR3 loop: CASSLGTGILNTEAFF. The CDR3 bases are TGTGCCAGCAGCCTAGGTACGGGGATTTTGAACACTGAAGCTTTCTTT.

The J gene is TRBJ2-1, the V gene TRBV28; possible D gene TRBD2, 7 bases. Germline lookup yields CDR1 MDHEN and CDR2 SYDVKM. Trimming took off 7 bases at V and 7 bases at J, with 23 bases between the two ends. CDR3 size: 16 residues. As DNA, the CDR3 is TGTGCCAGCAAAGGGGGGGGCAGGGAGGGTGGTAATGAGCAGTTCTTC. Amino acids: CASKGGGREGGNEQFF.

The V gene is TRBV6-5, the J gene TRBJ2-7, with D uncertain. The V end lost 4 bases, the J end lost 0 bases, and 10 bases lay between the germline ends. The CDR3 consists of 14 residues. Looked up from germline, CDR1 is MNHEY and CDR2 is SVGAGI. In DNA, the CDR3 is TGTGCCAGCAGTTCAAGGTTGAGCTCCTACGAGCAGTACTTC. The encoded protein is CASSSRLSSYEQYF.

The CDR3 DNA is TGTGCCAGCAGACAGAGCGGGAGGGCCCTGGTGTCGGATACGCAGTATTTT. Amino acid sequence: CASRQSGRALVSDTQYF. The chain links TRBV7-8 to TRBJ2-3; 10 bases map to TRBD2. There are 17 residues in the CDR3. The V gene's germline CDR1 is SGHVS and CDR2 FQNEAQ. Trimming took 6 bases from V and 6 from J; bases not matched to a gene: 15.

The genes are TRBV9 and TRBJ1-1; D is undetermined. The CDR3 consists of 17 residues. Germline values: CDR1 SGDLS, CDR2 YYNGEE. Trimming took off 0 bases at V and 4 bases at J, with 19 bases between the two ends. CDR3 sequence (DNA): TGTGCCAGCAGCGTAGGGTCCGCCCTTACGTCGAGCACTGAAGCTTTCTTT. Protein product: CASSVGSALTSSTEAFF.

The rearrangement links TRBV7-7 to TRBJ2-1, with D unresolved. The CDR3 is made up of 13 amino acids. Germline-derived CDR1 and CDR2 are SSHAT and FNYEAQ (reference sequence). V lost 2 bases and J 4 bases, leaving 6 bases between the germline ends. The CDR3 protein is CASSLYEYNEQFF. The DNA for the CDR3 is TGTGCCAGCAGCTTATACGAGTACAATGAGCAGTTCTTC.

The rearrangement links TRBV7-8 to TRBJ1-5, with 8 bases fitting TRBD1. The CDR3 extends over 16 amino acids. Germline-derived CDR1 and CDR2 are SGHVS and FQNEAQ. Trimming removed 5 bases from V and 6 bases from J; junction bases left unmatched: 12. The CDR3 sequence: CASSTSSGGESQPQHF. CDR3 nucleotides: TGTGCCAGCAGCACGAGTTCAGGGGGCGAGAGTCAGCCCCAGCATTTT.

The J gene is TRBJ1-1, the V gene TRBV15, with D maybe TRBD1 (5 bases). The CDR3 extends over 17 amino acids. Germline V gene lookup returns CDR1 LNHNV and CDR2 YYDKDF (reference sequence). Trimming removed 3 bases from V and 0 bases from J, with 17 bases in between. CDR3 DNA: TGTGCCACCAGCAGTGTGGGACGGCAAAGGATGAACACTGAAGCTTTCTTT. Its protein is CATSSVGRQRMNTEAFF.

This sequence joins TRBV28 and TRBJ2-7; 7 bases fit TRBD2. This CDR3 is 14 amino acids long. From germline, CDR1 is MDHEN and CDR2 SYDVKM. V lost 6 bases and J lost 2; bases outside the gene matches: 7. CDR3 sequence: CASRLPSGAYEQYF. CDR3 DNA: TGTGCCAGCAGACTTCCTAGCGGAGCCTACGAGCAGTACTTC.

CDR3 region: CASSLVNTIYF. The CDR3 coding sequence is TGTGCCAGCTCCTTAGTCAACACCATATATTTT. The rearrangement joins TRBV28 to TRBJ1-3; no definite D call. Germline V gene lookup returns CDR1 MDHEN and CDR2 SYDVKM. The CDR3 is made up of 11 amino acids. V shed 8 bases and J shed 7 bases, with 9 bases lying between them.

This chain uses TRBV11-1 with TRBJ2-3; TRBD2 matches at 9 bases. This CDR3 has 16 residues. Germline V gene sequence: CDR1 SGHAT, CDR2 FQDESV (reference sequence). Unmatched junction bases numbered 5, after V lost 2 bases and J lost 2 bases. CDR3 bases: TGTGCCAGCAGCTTAACACTAGCGGGCGACACAGATACGCAGTATTTT. Translated: CASSLTLAGDTDTQYF.

The chain carries TRBV28 and TRBJ2-1, with D possibly being TRBD2 (5 bases). This CDR3 region has 15 residues. The germline V gene has CDR1 MDHEN and CDR2 SYDVKM. The ends were cut back, 1 base at V and 2 bases at J, with 9 bases in the middle. This CDR3 is CASSLYGDTYNEQFF. CDR3 bases: TGTGCCAGCAGTTTATACGGGGATACCTACAATGAGCAGTTCTTC. Supplemented by reference TRBV28 and TRBJ2-1, the full variable domain reads DVKVTQSSRYLVKRTGEKVFLECVQDMDHENMFWYRQDPGLGLRLIYFSYDVKMKEKGDIPEGYSVSREKKERFSLILESASTNQTSMYLCASSLYGDTYNEQFFGPGTRLTVL.

The V call is TRBV5-1, the J call TRBJ2-3; tentatively, D is TRBD1 (5 bases). This CDR3 is 14 amino acids long. The germline V gene has CDR1 SGHRS and CDR2 YFSETQ. V gave up 0 bases and J gave up 5 bases, with 10 bases separating them. The CDR3 DNA is TGCGCCAGCAGCTTGGTTCTGGGGCAAGATACGCAGTATTTT. Protein product: CASSLVLGQDTQYF.

This chain links TRBV7-6 with TRBJ2-7, with 9 bases matching TRBD2. Germline-derived CDR1 and CDR2 are SGHVS and FNYEAQ. This CDR3 region has 16 residues. J was trimmed by 3 bases and V by 0 bases; bases with no gene match: 6. CDR3 protein: CASSLARVSGSYEQYF. The CDR3 nucleotides are TGTGCCAGCAGCTTAGCGAGGGTTAGCGGGAGCTACGAGCAGTACTTC.

This clone was counted a single time. V usage is TRBV27 and J usage is TRBJ1-2; the D is unclear. The CDR3 contains 16 residues. V lost 0 bases, J lost 5 bases, and 16 bases lay in between. Germline CDR1 MNHEY, CDR2 SMNVEV (reference sequence). DNA of the CDR3: TGTGCCAGCAGTTTATCTATACTCGGGCAGCTTTATGGCTACACCTTC. This sequence encodes CASSLSILGQLYGYTF.

This chain joins TRBV5-1 and TRBJ2-5; 13 positions agree with TRBD2. Germline values: CDR1 SGHRS, CDR2 YFSETQ. The CDR3 totals 17 residues. After removal of 0 bases from V and 4 bases from J, the junction contained 6 bases not matched to a gene. CDR3: CASSLELAGGPGETQYF. The DNA for the CDR3 is TGCGCCAGCAGCTTGGAACTAGCGGGAGGGCCGGGAGAGACCCAGTACTTC.

The chain couples TRBV29-1 to TRBJ2-7, with 12 bases aligning to TRBD1. V lost 7 bases and J lost 5; bases outside the gene matches: 6. In germline, CDR1 is SQVTM, CDR2 ANQGSEA. The CDR3 spans 13 residues. Written as DNA, the CDR3 is TGCAGCGGTGGGACAGGGGGCGAAAACGAGCAGTACTTC. This encodes CSGGTGGENEQYF.

The genes are TRBV11-1 and TRBJ1-2; D is perhaps TRBD1 (6 bases). The CDR3 extends over 14 amino acids. With 3 bases removed from V and 4 bases from J, the gap between germline ends came to 12 bases. Per germline, CDR1 SGHAT and CDR2 FQDESV (reference sequence). CDR3 DNA sequence: TGTGCCAGCAGCTTCGGGGGCGCACTCTATGGCTACACCTTC. Amino acids: CASSFGGALYGYTF.

The gene calls are TRBV5-1 and TRBJ2-3; no clear D. The CDR3 runs 12 residues. Germline V gives CDR1 SGHRS, CDR2 YFSETQ. V was shortened by 4 bases and J by 5 bases, with 8 bases between the two germline ends. The CDR3 nucleotides are TGCGCCAGCAGCGTAGAGAGAGATACGCAGTATTTT. Residues: CASSVERDTQYF.

This chain connects TRBV7-9 to TRBJ1-5; a possible D gene is TRBD1 (6 bases). The CDR3 covers 15 residues. Looked up from germline, CDR1 is SEHNR and CDR2 is FQNEAQ (reference sequence). With 4 bases removed from V and 7 bases from J, the gap between germline ends came to 17 bases. The CDR3 bases are TGTGCCAGCAGCTCGACAGGTGGGGGGGGACAGCCCCAGCATTTT. As protein: CASSSTGGGGQPQHF.